Below, 10 T cell receptor beta chains from the same sample are listed, as sequenced in a study of shared clonotypes between healthy human individuals. Assay: immunoSEQ multiplex PCR; the TCRdb copy retains only in-frame clones and omits some. The sample contains approximately 2,300,000 clones, about nine tenths of which appear only once. The sample comprised naive CD4+ T cells from PBMCs. Noted subset: CD45RA+ positively selected. The receptors stem from a man aged 18-30 years in good health. Some clones in this sample may be carry-over from other donors' samples.

This chain joins TRBV18 and TRBJ2-7; D remains ambiguous. The CDR3 covers 16 residues. Deletions cut 0 bases from V and 7 bases from J, with 19 bases between. CDR1 and CDR2 (germline): KGHSH, LQKENI. The CDR3 is CASSPPSGPSQLEQYF. The CDR3 DNA follows: TGTGCCAGCTCACCACCTTCGGGTCCTAGTCAGTTGGAGCAGTACTTC.

This chain joins TRBV28 and TRBJ2-3; 15 bases match TRBD2. V was clipped by 8 bases and J by 1 base; unmatched bases: 19. Germline V gene lookup returns CDR1 MDHEN and CDR2 SYDVKM. The CDR3 sequence is 21 residues long. The CDR3 is CASRPLDTGLAGGHRTDTQYF. In DNA form, the CDR3 reads TGTGCCAGCCGACCCCTCGATACCGGACTAGCGGGAGGGCATCGCACAGATACGCAGTATTTT.

The rearrangement joins TRBV9 to TRBJ1-6; TRBD1 aligns across 10 bases. V lost 2 bases, J lost 8 bases, and 7 bases stayed unmatched. This CDR3 contains 16 residues. Germline CDR1 SGDLS, CDR2 YYNGEE. The DNA of the CDR3 is TGTGCCAGCAGCGTTTTCTCCGGGACAGGGGATTCACCCCTCCACTTT. Translating it yields CASSVFSGTGDSPLHF.

CDR3 nucleotide sequence: TGTGCCAGCTCACGGGACATCTACGAGCAGTACTTC. As protein: CASSRDIYEQYF. The chain employs TRBV18 and TRBJ2-7; D may be TRBD1 (6 bases). This CDR3 contains 12 residues. With 4 bases removed from V and 3 bases from J, the gap between germline ends came to 7 bases. From germline, CDR1 is KGHSH and CDR2 LQKENI.

As concerns this clone: This same CDR3 is encoded by further DNA sequences in the sample. This chain joins TRBV9 and TRBJ1-3, with a possible D match to TRBD1 (5 bases). The CDR3 has 14 amino acids. CDR1 is SGDLS and CDR2 is YYNGEE in the germline V gene. Trimming pared 3 bases from V and 0 bases from J, leaving 7 bases between. CDR3 sequence: CASSDRSSGNTIYF. The CDR3 nucleotides read TGTGCCAGCAGCGACAGGAGCTCTGGAAACACCATATATTTT.

This rearrangement joins TRBV6-6 to TRBJ2-2; D perhaps matches TRBD1 (6 bases). Germline values: CDR1 MNHNY, CDR2 SVGAGI (reference sequence). The V gene lost 6 bases and the J gene lost 5 bases, with 16 bases spanning the gap. The length of the CDR3 is 15 residues. The CDR3 protein is CASSQYRVETGELFF. The CDR3 coding sequence is TGTGCCAGCAGCCAATACAGGGTAGAGACCGGGGAGCTGTTTTTT.

With respect to this clone: The same CDR3 can be traced to other DNA sequences in this sample. The chain combines TRBV9 with TRBJ2-1; 13 bases fit TRBD2. This CDR3 comprises 16 residues. J gave up 5 bases and V 0 bases, and 2 bases lay outside the gene matches. Germline-derived CDR1 and CDR2 are SGDLS and YYNGEE. The CDR3 DNA sequence: TGTGCCAGCAGCGTAGGTGGACTAGCGGGAGACAATGAGCAGTTCTTC. Its translation: CASSVGGLAGDNEQFF.

This clone was recorded once. The rearrangement uses TRBV9 and TRBJ2-3; D is perhaps TRBD2 (6 bases). This CDR3 contains 16 residues. Germline CDR1 SGDLS, CDR2 YYNGEE. Trimming left V 3 bases short and J 5 bases short, with 19 bases between. The DNA for the CDR3 is TGTGCCAGCAGCGCGACGGGTAGGCGGGAAATAGATACGCAGTATTTT. Residues: CASSATGRREIDTQYF.

This clone appeared a single time. The chain employs TRBV27 and TRBJ1-1, with unresolved D. The CDR3 totals 15 residues. The V and J ends lost 6 bases and 6 bases respectively, with 20 bases between them. The germline CDR1 and CDR2 sequences are MNHEY and SMNVEV (reference sequence). The CDR3 loop is CASSVLAGQGSEAFF. CDR3 coding DNA: TGTGCCAGCAGCGTCTTAGCAGGCCAAGGGTCTGAAGCTTTCTTT.

The chain has TRBV7-3 and TRBJ2-5; 8 bases align to TRBD2. This CDR3 is 13 amino acids long. In germline, CDR1 is SGHTA, CDR2 FQGTGA. Trimming at V came to 5 bases and at J to 5 bases, leaving 4 bases not matched to a gene. In DNA, the CDR3 is TGTGCCAGCAGCCAACTAGCGGCCGAGACCCAGTACTTC. It is translated as CASSQLAAETQYF.